This entry lists 15 T cell receptor beta chains sequenced from one sample in a study of OX40 agonist ivuxolimab in advanced cancers. This table comes from immunoSEQ multiplex PCR, and its TCRdb copy is limited to in-frame clones, with some not included. The data hold about 68,000 clones, with about 83% observed a single time. The starting material was CD4+ or CD8+ T cells sorted from blood, obtained in a trial of the OX40 agonist ivuxolimab. These receptors were collected from an adult with an advanced solid tumor such as melanoma, head and neck, liver or kidney cancer.

This clone has a handful of counts. The rearrangement uses TRBV19 and TRBJ2-3, with D perhaps TRBD2 (6 bases). CDR1 is LNHDA and CDR2 is SQIVND in the germline V gene (reference sequence). The V and J ends lost 7 bases and 4 bases respectively, with 9 bases between them. This CDR3 is built from 12 residues. CDR3 DNA sequence: TGTGCCAGTACCCGGGGGTCAGATACGCAGTATTTT. Protein sequence: CASTRGSDTQYF. Supplemented by reference TRBV19 and TRBJ2-3, the full variable domain reads DGGITQSPKYLFRKEGQNVTLSCEQNLNHDAMYWYRQDPGQGLRLIYYSQIVNDFQKGDIAEGYSVSREKKESFPLTVTSAQKNPTAFYLCASTRGSDTQYFGPGTRLTVL.

The gene calls are TRBV11-2 and TRBJ1-2; D call uncertain. The CDR3 consists of 14 residues. The V end was cut by 5 bases, the J end by 3 bases, with 13 bases between. Per the germline V gene, CDR1 is SGHAT and CDR2 is FQNNGV. The DNA of the CDR3 is TGTGCCAGCAGCCCCCAAGGTGCAGACTATGGCTACACCTTC. Amino acids: CASSPQGADYGYTF.

The chain recombines TRBV7-2 with TRBJ2-1, with 7 bases matching TRBD2. The CDR3 has 14 residues. The J segment lost 8 bases and the V segment lost 5 bases, leaving 9 bases of the junction unmatched. The V gene's germline CDR1 is SGHTA and CDR2 FQGNSA. The CDR3 protein is CASSRGVGRDEQFF. For the CDR3, the DNA is TGTGCCAGCAGCCGGGGGGTGGGTAGGGATGAGCAGTTCTTC.

V usage is TRBV5-1 and J usage is TRBJ1-1; 8 bases map to TRBD1. CDR3 length: 15 residues. With 4 bases clipped from V and 5 bases from J, the junction kept 10 bases outside the gene matches. Looked up from germline, CDR1 is SGHRS and CDR2 is YFSETQ. The CDR3 DNA reads as TGCGCCAGCAGCCAAACCCCGACAGGGGAAACTGAAGCTTTCTTT. This encodes CASSQTPTGETEAFF.

V is TRBV7-9 and J is TRBJ1-1; 7 bases fit TRBD1. CDR3 length: 17 residues. Trimming took 2 bases from V and 4 from J; bases not matched to a gene: 13. Germline V gene lookup returns CDR1 SEHNR and CDR2 FQNEAQ (reference sequence). CDR3 nucleotides: TGTGCCAGCAGCTTACGGAATTGGACAGGCCGATCCACTGAAGCTTTCTTT. The encoded protein is CASSLRNWTGRSTEAFF.

The chain is built from TRBV19 and TRBJ2-7; 11 bases line up with TRBD1. Germline V gene sequence: CDR1 LNHDA, CDR2 SQIVND (reference sequence). CDR3 size: 14 residues. Unmatched junction bases numbered 7, after V lost 7 bases and J lost 5 bases. CDR3: CASKPGQGDNEQYF. The CDR3 region has the DNA TGTGCCAGTAAACCGGGACAGGGGGACAACGAGCAGTACTTC.

V is TRBV6-5 and J is TRBJ1-1; a possible D gene is TRBD1 (6 bases). The CDR3 consists of 12 residues. V was trimmed by 7 bases and J by 9 bases, leaving 15 bases between them. Germline V gives CDR1 MNHEY, CDR2 SVGAGI. The CDR3 region is CASISGGRQAFF. The CDR3 region has the DNA TGTGCCAGCATAAGCGGGGGGCGTCAAGCTTTCTTT.

This chain connects TRBV7-2 to TRBJ2-5, with D possibly being TRBD2 (6 bases). V lost 2 bases, J lost 2 bases, and 12 bases lay in between. CDR3 size: 15 residues. Germline V gene sequence: CDR1 SGHTA, CDR2 FQGNSA. CDR3 sequence: CASSLFNAGQETQYF. CDR3 nucleotides: TGTGCCAGCAGCTTATTTAACGCGGGACAAGAGACCCAGTACTTC.

This chain links TRBV11-2 with TRBJ1-2; 9 positions match TRBD1. The junction had 5 bases not matched to a gene; V was cut back by 5 bases and J by 7 bases. The CDR3 length is 13 residues. Germline loops: CDR1 SGHAT, CDR2 FQNNGV. CDR3 in DNA: TGTGCCAGCAGCCGGGGACAGGGTTTTGGCTACACCTTC. Translated: CASSRGQGFGYTF.

V is TRBV4-3 and J is TRBJ2-7; D is unresolved. Trimming left V 5 bases short and J 5 bases short, with 16 bases between. The CDR3 consists of 14 residues. Germline V gene sequence: CDR1 LGHNA, CDR2 YSLEER. The CDR3 spells CASSSTFRVDEQYF. The CDR3 DNA sequence: TGCGCCAGCAGCTCGACTTTCAGAGTGGACGAGCAGTACTTC.

This clone was counted only a few times. J is TRBJ2-7 and V is TRBV7-9; no firm D call. The CDR3 spans 13 residues. Looked up from germline, CDR1 is SEHNR and CDR2 is FQNEAQ (reference sequence). The V and J ends lost 1 base and 2 bases respectively, with 6 bases between them. The CDR3 spells CASSLDGTYEQYF. The CDR3 DNA reads TGTGCCAGCAGCTTAGACGGTACCTACGAGCAGTACTTC.

The chain's CDR3 is CASSVMGTGDEKLFF. CDR3 nucleotide sequence: TGTGCCAGCAGCGTGATGGGGACGGGTGATGAAAAACTGTTTTTT. The chain joins TRBV5-5 to TRBJ1-4, with D tentatively TRBD1 (5 bases). The length of the CDR3 is 15 residues. Trimming removed 4 bases at V and 6 bases at J, with 16 bases between. Germline V CDR1 and CDR2: SGHKS, YYEKEE (reference sequence).

The chain is built from TRBV9 and TRBJ1-2; D ambiguous. CDR1 is SGDLS, CDR2 YYNGEE, per germline. CDR3 length equals 13 residues. Trimming left V 0 bases short and J 4 bases short, with 7 bases between. For the CDR3, the DNA is TGTGCCAGCAGCGTAGAAGAGAGCTATGGCTACACCTTC. Protein: CASSVEESYGYTF.

With respect to this clone: Other DNA sequences within the sample encode an identical CDR3. The chain joins TRBV6-5 to TRBJ1-1, with TRBD1 matching over 7 bases. V shed 0 bases, J shed 5 bases, and the junction held 6 bases outside the gene matches. Germline V lookup: CDR1 MNHEY, CDR2 SVGAGI. CDR3 length equals 15 residues. In DNA form, the CDR3 reads TGTGCCAGCAGTTACTCTCCAGGGGGTGGGACTGAAGCTTTCTTT. Translating it yields CASSYSPGGGTEAFF.

This clone was recorded once. This chain joins TRBV5-1 and TRBJ1-6, with 11 bases lining up with TRBD1. The CDR3 runs to 15 residues. The germline gives CDR1 SGHRS, CDR2 YFSETQ. With 4 bases clipped from V and 7 bases from J, the junction kept 4 bases outside the gene matches. As DNA, the CDR3 is TGCGCCAGCAGCCGGGACAGGGGGAGGAATTCACCCCTCCACTTT. Residues: CASSRDRGRNSPLHF.